This T cell receptor (beta chain) was recovered during a study of blood T cell repertoires in COVID-19. The length of the CDR3 is 16 residues. Trimming took 0 bases from V and 0 from J, leaving 12 bases between them. Germline V lookup: CDR1 LGHNA, CDR2 YNFKEQ. Clones were read by immunoSEQ multiplex PCR, and TCRdb kept only the in-frame ones, dropping some. Of 100,000 to 150,000 clones listed, 85% were seen once; the top ten hold about 6.2%. This TCR was recovered from a man older than 75 with active or convalescent COVID-19. This chain uses TRBV4-2 with TRBJ2-7; D perhaps matches TRBD2 (6 bases). The sequencing sample was made of peripheral blood. The CDR3, as DNA: TGTGCCAGCAGCCAAGATTTGGGCGGGATCTCCTACGAGCAGTACTTC. Translating gives CASSQDLGGISYEQYF.